Detailed here is one TCR beta chain. These data come from a study of blood T cell repertoires in COVID-19. The wider study: Material from acute and convalescent COVID-19 was sourced from the United States, Italy and Spain. Sources were T cells, B-cell-depleted T cells, or PBMCs; the material itself was cDNA or gDNA.

The CDR3 has 13 amino acids. Germline lookup yields CDR1 SNHLY and CDR2 FYNNEI. The V and J ends lost 7 bases and 0 bases respectively, with 9 bases between them. Sequencing used immunoSEQ multiplex PCR; TCRdb keeps in-frame clones, though not all of them. This repertoire shows some 310,000 clones, around nine tenths found once; its top ten account for 1%. This sequence was found in a man in his forties or fifties with active or convalescent COVID-19. Input material: peripheral blood. The chain recombines TRBV2 with TRBJ1-1; D not resolved. CDR3: CASINEVNTEAFF. CDR3 DNA sequence: TGTGCCAGCATCAATGAGGTGAACACTGAAGCTTTCTTT.